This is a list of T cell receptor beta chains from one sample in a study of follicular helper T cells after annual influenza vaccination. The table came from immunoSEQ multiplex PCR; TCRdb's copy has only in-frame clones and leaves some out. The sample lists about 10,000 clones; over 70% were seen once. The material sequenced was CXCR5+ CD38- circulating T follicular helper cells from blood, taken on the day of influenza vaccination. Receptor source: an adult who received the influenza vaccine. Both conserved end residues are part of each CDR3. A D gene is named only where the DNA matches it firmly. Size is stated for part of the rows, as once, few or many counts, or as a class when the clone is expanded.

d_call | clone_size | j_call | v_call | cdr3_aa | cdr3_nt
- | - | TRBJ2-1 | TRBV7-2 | CASRSGGEQFF | TGTGCCAGCAGATCAGGGGGGGAACAGTTCTTC
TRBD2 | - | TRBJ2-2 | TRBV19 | CASSIGPTSGVYGELFF | TGTGCCAGTAGTATAGGTCCGACTAGCGGGGTCTACGGGGAGCTGTTTTTT
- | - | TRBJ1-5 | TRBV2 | CASSAGEGDQPQHF | TGTGCCAGCAGTGCCGGGGAAGGAGATCAGCCCCAGCATTTT
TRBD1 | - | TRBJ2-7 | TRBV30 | CAWSGRDRVSYEQYF | TGTGCCTGGAGTGGCCGGGACAGGGTCTCCTACGAGCAGTACTTC
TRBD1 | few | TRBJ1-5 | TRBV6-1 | CASSEGGTGLHSNQPQHF | TGTGCCAGCAGTGAAGGGGGGACAGGACTTCATAGCAATCAGCCCCAGCATTTT
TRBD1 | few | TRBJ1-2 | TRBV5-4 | CASSSQGQGDYGYTF | TGTGCCAGCAGCTCTCAGGGACAGGGGGACTATGGCTACACCTTC
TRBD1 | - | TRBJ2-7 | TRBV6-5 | CATSRQGASYEQYF | TGTGCCACCAGCCGACAGGGGGCGTCTTACGAGCAGTACTTC
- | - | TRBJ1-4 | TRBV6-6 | CASSTGTGEKLFF | TGTGCCAGCAGCACAGGGACGGGGGAAAAACTGTTTTTT
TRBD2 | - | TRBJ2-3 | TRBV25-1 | CASSEWAGGTDTQYF | TGTGCCAGCAGTGAATGGGCGGGAGGCACAGATACGCAGTATTTT
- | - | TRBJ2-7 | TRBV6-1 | CASSEGRSGSYEQYF | TGTGCCAGCAGTGAAGGCCGAAGTGGATCCTACGAGCAGTACTTC
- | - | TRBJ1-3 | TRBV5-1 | CASSLTTGSGNTIYF | TGCGCCAGCAGCCTAACAACAGGGTCTGGAAACACCATATATTTT
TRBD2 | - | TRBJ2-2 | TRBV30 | CAWSKAAGGPTGELFF | TGTGCCTGGAGCAAAGCAGCGGGGGGGCCAACCGGGGAGCTGTTTTTT
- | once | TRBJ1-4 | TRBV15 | CATSLERAGGAVEKLFF | TGTGCCACCAGCCTCGAGAGGGCGGGGGGGGCTGTAGAAAAACTGTTTTTT
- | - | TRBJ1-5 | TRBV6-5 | CASNGRGPTGPQHF | TGTGCCAGCAACGGCCGGGGGCCCACCGGGCCCCAGCATTTT
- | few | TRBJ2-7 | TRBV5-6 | CASSFRDITYEQYF | TGTGCCAGCAGCTTCAGGGACATAACCTACGAGCAGTACTTC
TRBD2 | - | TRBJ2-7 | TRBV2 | CASSELAGGLYEQYF | TGTGCCAGCAGTGAACTAGCGGGGGGGCTATACGAGCAGTACTTC
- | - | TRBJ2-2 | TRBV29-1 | CSVVIQGNTGELFF | TGCAGCGTTGTAATTCAGGGAAACACCGGGGAGCTGTTTTTT
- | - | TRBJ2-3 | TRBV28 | CASSLGGTDTQYF | TGTGCCAGCAGTTTGGGGGGCACAGATACGCAGTATTTT
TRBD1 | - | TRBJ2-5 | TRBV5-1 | CASSPGTGQETQYF | TGCGCCAGCAGCCCCGGGACAGGACAAGAGACCCAGTACTTC
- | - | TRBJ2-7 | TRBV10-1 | CASSRGSWGLEQYF | TGCGCCAGCAGTAGGGGAAGTTGGGGGCTCGAGCAGTACTTC
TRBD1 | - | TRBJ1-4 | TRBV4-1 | CASSRDSATNEKLFF | TGCGCCAGCAGCAGGGACAGTGCAACTAATGAAAAACTGTTTTTT
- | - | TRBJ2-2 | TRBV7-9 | CASSSTGNTGELFF | TGTGCCAGCAGCTCAACAGGGAACACCGGGGAGCTGTTTTTT
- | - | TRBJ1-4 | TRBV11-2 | CASSLSPHEKLFF | TGTGCCAGCAGCTTATCCCCCCATGAAAAACTGTTTTTT
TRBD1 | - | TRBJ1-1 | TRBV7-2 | CASSFWEGAPEAFF | TGTGCCAGCAGCTTTTGGGAGGGGGCTCCTGAAGCTTTCTTT
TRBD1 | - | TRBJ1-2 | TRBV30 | CAWRDRGANYGYTF | TGTGCCTGGAGAGACAGGGGAGCTAACTATGGCTACACCTTC
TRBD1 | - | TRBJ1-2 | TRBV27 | CASSFAQGARIYGYTF | TGTGCCAGCAGCTTCGCACAGGGGGCGCGGATCTATGGCTACACCTTC
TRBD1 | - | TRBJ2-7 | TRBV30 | CAWRIRTGDGSDEQYF | TGTGCCTGGAGAATAAGGACAGGGGACGGATCCGACGAGCAGTACTTC
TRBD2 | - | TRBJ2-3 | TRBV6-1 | CASSEMSGGTDTQYF | TGTGCCAGCAGTGAAATGAGCGGGGGTACAGATACGCAGTATTTT
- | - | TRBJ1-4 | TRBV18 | CASSPGTENEKLFF | TGTGCCAGCTCACCCGGGACGGAGAATGAAAAACTGTTTTTT
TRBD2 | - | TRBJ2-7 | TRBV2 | CASSRLAGVYEQYF | TGTGCCAGCAGTCGACTAGCGGGAGTCTACGAGCAGTACTTC
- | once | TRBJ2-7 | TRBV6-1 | CASRNPGVPEQYF | TGTGCCAGCAGGAATCCAGGGGTACCCGAGCAGTACTTC
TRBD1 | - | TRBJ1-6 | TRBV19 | CATGTGNNSPLHF | TGTGCCACTGGGACAGGGAATAATTCACCCCTCCACTTT
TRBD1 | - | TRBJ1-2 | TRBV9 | CASSGAGGLYGYTF | TGTGCCAGCAGCGGTGCAGGGGGCCTCTATGGCTACACCTTC
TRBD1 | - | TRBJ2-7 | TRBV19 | CASSIGILPDRAYEQYF | TGTGCCAGTAGTATCGGGATTTTACCGGACAGGGCCTACGAGCAGTACTTC
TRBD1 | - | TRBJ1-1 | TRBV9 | CASSVGGRGHTEAFF | TGTGCCAGCAGCGTCGGGGGTAGGGGGCACACTGAAGCTTTCTTT
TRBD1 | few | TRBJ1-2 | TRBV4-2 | CASTRGQGVVGYTF | TGTGCCAGCACCCGGGGACAGGGGGTGGTTGGCTACACCTTC